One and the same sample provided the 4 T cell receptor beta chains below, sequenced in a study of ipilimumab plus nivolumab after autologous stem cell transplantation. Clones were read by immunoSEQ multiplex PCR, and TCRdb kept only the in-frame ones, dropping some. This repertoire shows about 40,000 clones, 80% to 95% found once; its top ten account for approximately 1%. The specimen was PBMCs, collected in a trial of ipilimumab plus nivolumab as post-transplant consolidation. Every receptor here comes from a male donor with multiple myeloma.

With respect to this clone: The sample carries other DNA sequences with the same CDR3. For the CDR3, the DNA is TGTGCCAGCAGTTACGGGGACTCTGGAAACACCATATATTTT. Protein sequence: CASSYGDSGNTIYF. The J gene is TRBJ1-3, the V gene TRBV6-5; D is uncertain. CDR1 is MNHEY, CDR2 SVGAGI, per germline. This CDR3 spans 14 amino acids. Trimming took off 2 bases at V and 0 bases at J, with 5 bases between the two ends.

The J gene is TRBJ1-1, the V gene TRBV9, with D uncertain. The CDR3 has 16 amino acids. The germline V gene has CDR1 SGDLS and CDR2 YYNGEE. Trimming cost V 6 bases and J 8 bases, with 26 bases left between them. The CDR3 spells CASTPTPTDYVGEAFF. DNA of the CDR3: TGTGCCAGCACCCCTACCCCGACGGACTACGTCGGGGAAGCTTTCTTT.

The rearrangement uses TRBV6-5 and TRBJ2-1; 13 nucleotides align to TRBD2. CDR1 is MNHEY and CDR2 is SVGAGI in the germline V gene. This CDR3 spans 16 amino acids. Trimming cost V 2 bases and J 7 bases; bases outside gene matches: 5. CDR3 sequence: CASSYGRTSGRNEQFF. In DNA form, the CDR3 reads TGTGCCAGCAGTTACGGGCGGACTAGCGGGAGAAATGAGCAGTTCTTC.

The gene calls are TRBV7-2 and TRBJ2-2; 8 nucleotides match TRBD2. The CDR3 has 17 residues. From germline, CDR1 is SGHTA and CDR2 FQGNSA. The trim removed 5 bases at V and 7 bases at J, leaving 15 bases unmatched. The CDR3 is CASSASFIWAGGGELFF. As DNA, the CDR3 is TGTGCCAGCAGCGCAAGCTTCATTTGGGCGGGGGGCGGGGAGCTGTTTTTT.